Below, 14 T cell receptor beta chains from the same sample are listed, as sequenced in a study of radiation and T cells in renal cell carcinoma. Time point of the sample: blood 2 weeks post-SBRT. Treatment in this sample: 15 Gy SBRT to primary tumor, nephrectomy 4 weeks later. Using immunoSEQ multiplex PCR, the repertoire was profiled, and TCRdb retains in-frame clones only, with some absent. Of roughly 130,000 clones detected, more than 80% appear once; the ten largest clones hold 1.9%. This specimen was blood, taken from a patient whose treatment included radiotherapy and nephrectomy. These receptors were taken from a woman aged 60-70 years with renal cell carcinoma.

The rearrangement links TRBV11-3 to TRBJ2-1; TRBD2 is a possible D gene (5 bases). The V end lost 5 bases, the J end lost 9 bases, and 11 bases lay between the germline ends. The CDR3 runs to 12 residues. Germline CDR1 and CDR2: SGHNT and YENEEA. The CDR3 nucleotides are TGTGCCAGCAGCGGGCGGGCGGCTGAGCAGTTCTTC. It is translated as CASSGRAAEQFF.

The rearrangement links TRBV6-1 to TRBJ1-4, with TRBD1 as a possible D gene (5 bases). In germline, CDR1 is MNHNS, CDR2 SASEGT. The V and J ends lost 6 bases and 8 bases respectively, with 13 bases between them. The CDR3 totals 13 residues. The DNA for the CDR3 is TGTGCCAGCAGCGCGAGAGGGGTGGAAAAACTGTTTTTT. Its protein product is CASSARGVEKLFF.

This chain links TRBV11-1 with TRBJ1-2, with D perhaps matching TRBD1 (6 bases). The CDR3 has 16 residues. Trimming took off 5 bases at V and 0 bases at J, with 16 bases between the two ends. Germline lookup yields CDR1 SGHAT and CDR2 FQDESV (reference sequence). CDR3 loop: CASSKDRGFSNYGYTF. The CDR3, as DNA: TGTGCCAGCAGCAAGGACAGAGGGTTTTCTAACTATGGCTACACCTTC.

This clone came up once. The J gene is TRBJ1-3, the V gene TRBV5-6; weak D call: TRBD1 (6 bases). V was clipped by 3 bases and J by 0 bases, with 10 bases between them. This CDR3 has 15 residues. CDR1 is SGHDT, CDR2 YYEEEE, per germline. CDR3 protein: CASSYQGGSGNTIYF. CDR3 nucleotides: TGTGCCAGCAGCTACCAAGGGGGCTCTGGAAACACCATATATTTT.

The chain employs TRBV6-6 and TRBJ1-5, with TRBD1 as a possible D gene (5 bases). There are 14 residues in the CDR3. V was pared by 0 bases and J by 7 bases, with 10 bases between. Looked up from germline, CDR1 is MNHNY and CDR2 is SVGAGI (reference sequence). This CDR3 is CASSYSRVDQPQHF. CDR3 coding DNA: TGTGCCAGCAGTTACTCCAGGGTCGACCAGCCCCAGCATTTT.

The rearrangement links TRBV9 to TRBJ2-3; 7 bases agree with TRBD2. J gave up 6 bases and V 5 bases, and 15 bases lay outside the gene matches. The V gene's germline CDR1 is SGDLS and CDR2 YYNGEE. The CDR3 totals 16 residues. As DNA, the CDR3 is TGTGCCAGCAGTATGCGGGCCTCGGGAGGATTGGATACGCAGTATTTT. Translated: CASSMRASGGLDTQYF.

The chain employs TRBV2 and TRBJ1-3, with D uncertain. Trimming took off 6 bases at V and 0 bases at J, with 15 bases between the two ends. Germline lookup yields CDR1 SNHLY and CDR2 FYNNEI. This CDR3 spans 16 amino acids. The CDR3 reads CASRLTDWSSGNTIYF. Written as DNA, the CDR3 is TGTGCCAGCAGGCTCACCGACTGGAGCTCTGGAAACACCATATATTTT.

This chain uses TRBV5-1 with TRBJ2-2; maybe TRBD1 (6 bases). This CDR3 spans 17 amino acids. The germline V gene has CDR1 SGHRS and CDR2 YFSETQ. V shed 2 bases and J shed 2 bases, with 16 bases lying between them. The DNA of the CDR3 is TGCGCCAGCAGCTTTGGGGCTGGGGGCCTAAACACCGGGGAGCTGTTTTTT. It yields the protein CASSFGAGGLNTGELFF.

The chain couples TRBV2 to TRBJ1-6, with TRBD1 identical over 10 bases. The ends lost 7 bases at V and 7 bases at J; junction bases unmatched: 7. CDR3 length equals 15 residues. The germline gives CDR1 SNHLY, CDR2 FYNNEI. CDR3 sequence reads: CASKGDRGGNSPLHF. As DNA, the CDR3 is TGTGCCAGCAAGGGGGACAGGGGAGGGAATTCACCCCTCCACTTT.

This clone was seen a single time. The chain recombines TRBV4-1 with TRBJ1-6; D remains ambiguous. The germline V and J ends were trimmed by 0 bases and 8 bases, with 11 bases remaining between them. The CDR3 has 15 residues. Per the germline V gene, CDR1 is MGHRA and CDR2 is YSYEKL. The CDR3 region is CASSQESGNYSPLHF. CDR3 bases: TGCGCCAGCAGCCAAGAGAGCGGGAATTATTCACCCCTCCACTTT.

This sequence joins TRBV28 and TRBJ1-1; TRBD1 matches at 8 bases. The CDR3 totals 16 residues. Trimming took 5 bases from V and 2 from J; bases not matched to a gene: 10. CDR1 and CDR2 from the germline V gene are MDHEN and SYDVKM. In DNA, the CDR3 is TGTGCCAGCAGTCCCAGCGGACAGGGAGTCAACACTGAAGCTTTCTTT. Protein product: CASSPSGQGVNTEAFF.

J is TRBJ1-1 and V is TRBV2; D ambiguous. The CDR3 has 13 residues. Germline CDR1 SNHLY, CDR2 FYNNEI. With 5 bases removed from V and 1 base from J, the gap between germline ends came to 8 bases. The CDR3 sequence: CASSSTENTEAFF. DNA of the CDR3: TGTGCCAGCAGTTCCACAGAGAACACTGAAGCTTTCTTT.

The chain joins TRBV12-1 to TRBJ2-7. TRBV12-1 is reported as a pseudogene. The CDR3 has 11 amino acids. The CDR3 sequence: CASSFNDEQYF. CDR3 nucleotides: TGTGCCAGCAGCTTTAACGACGAGCAGTACTTC.

The V and J genes are TRBV27 and TRBJ1-3; D perhaps matches TRBD1 (5 bases). The CDR3 has 15 residues. The V gene's germline CDR1 is MNHEY and CDR2 SMNVEV (reference sequence). V gave up 1 base and J gave up 2 bases, with 9 bases separating them. CDR3 loop: CASSLLGAPGNTIYF. The CDR3 DNA is TGTGCCAGCAGTTTATTAGGGGCACCTGGAAACACCATATATTTT.